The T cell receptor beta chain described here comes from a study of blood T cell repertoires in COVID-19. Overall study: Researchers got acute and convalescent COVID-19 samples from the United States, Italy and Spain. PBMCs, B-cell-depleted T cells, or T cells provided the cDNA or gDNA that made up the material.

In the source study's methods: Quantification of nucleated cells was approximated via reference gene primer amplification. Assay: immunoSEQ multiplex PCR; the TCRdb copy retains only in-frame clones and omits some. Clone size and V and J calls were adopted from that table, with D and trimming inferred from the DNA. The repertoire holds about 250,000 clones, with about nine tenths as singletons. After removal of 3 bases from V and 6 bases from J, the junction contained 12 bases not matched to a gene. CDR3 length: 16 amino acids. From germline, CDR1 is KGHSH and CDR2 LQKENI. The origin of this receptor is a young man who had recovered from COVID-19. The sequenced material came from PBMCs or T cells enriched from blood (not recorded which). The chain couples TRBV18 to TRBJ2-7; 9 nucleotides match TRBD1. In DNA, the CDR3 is TGTGCCAGCTCACCGCGTATAGACAGGGGGGATGGCGAGCAGTACTTC. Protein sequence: CASSPRIDRGDGEQYF.